The clone carrying this TCR beta chain turned up a few times. The data were taken from a study of Graves' ophthalmopathy and Graves' hyperthyroidism. RNA transcripts served as template for amplifying TCR beta CDR3 sequences. The first round was an RT-PCR with HTBI primers, and the second round was a multiplex PCR. TCRdb analysed the multiplex PCR reads with MiXCR anew, one entry per CDR3 protein. The data show hundreds of thousands of distinct CDR3 sequences, roughly 20% seen once. The TCR was taken from a woman aged 18-29 years with stable Graves' hyperthyroidism. Some clones in this sample may be carry-over from other donors' samples. The sequenced sample consisted of peripheral blood.

The CDR3 loop reads CAWSLTSVTYEQYF. The CDR3 DNA follows: TGTGCCTGGAGTTTGACTAGCGTTACCTACGAGCAGTACTTC. The chain recombines TRBV30 with TRBJ2-7; 8 bases map to TRBD2. The germline gives CDR1 GTSNPN, CDR2 SVGIG (reference sequence). With V trimmed by 2 bases and J by 2 bases, 5 bases remained unmatched. The CDR3 loop spans 14 amino acids.